This TCR beta chain was sequenced during a study of early T cells in non-severe SARS-CoV-2 infection. This clonotype was picked up many times. V was shortened by 3 bases and J by 4 bases, with 19 bases between the two germline ends. There are 17 residues in the CDR3. The V gene's germline CDR1 is MNHEY and CDR2 SVGAGI. Each single cDNA molecule received a unique molecular identifier. TCRdb reanalysed the 5' RACE reads using MiXCR and keeps one entry per CDR3 protein. The data hold fewer than 100,000 distinct CDR3 sequences, with 10% to 12% observed a single time. The genes are TRBV6-5 and TRBJ1-3; TRBD1 might be the D (5 bases). The receptor's source is an adult who was a healthcare worker with PCR-confirmed SARS-CoV-2 infection or an uninfected control (not recorded which). What was sequenced was whole blood. Here the CDR3 DNA reads TGTGCCAGCAGTTATTCTCCGGGACCCCGAAAGGGAAACACCATATATTTT. It specifies CASSYSPGPRKGNTIYF.